The 20 T cell receptor beta chains below all came from one sample that was sequenced in a study of human T cells and chemical hapten exposure. Total RNA was extracted from unfractionated whole blood. TCRdb fed the 5' RACE reads into MiXCR, producing one record per CDR3 protein. Here the sample spans about 81,000 distinct CDR3 sequences, more than 7.5% being singletons. The receptor set was obtained from a male donor in good health.

A few counts support this clonotype. This rearrangement joins TRBV10-3 to TRBJ2-1; tentative D call: TRBD2 (5 bases). This CDR3 is 17 amino acids long. V was shortened by 3 bases and J by 5 bases, with 20 bases between the two germline ends. CDR1 ENHRY and CDR2 SYGVKD come from the germline V gene. The CDR3 spells CAISEERRKTLDNEQFF. For the CDR3, the DNA is TGTGCCATCAGTGAAGAGCGGAGAAAGACCTTAGACAATGAGCAGTTCTTC.

This clonotype was counted a few times. The germline gene is not matched at one end of the junction; a read error may be the cause. The J gene is TRBJ2-1, the V gene TRBV20-1; the match to TRBD2 covers 8 bases. Per the germline V gene, CDR1 is DFQATT and CDR2 is SNEGSKA (reference sequence). The CDR3 has 12 amino acids. The CDR3 DNA is TGCAGTGCTAGAGCTTCAGCGGGGGCCCCACTCTTC. The encoded protein is CSARASAGAPLF.

As to this clonotype: This may be a read error, as it is one base from a much larger clone. This chain links TRBV18 with TRBJ2-2, with D perhaps matching TRBD1 (5 bases). The CDR3 spans 15 residues. From germline, CDR1 is KGHSH and CDR2 LQKENI. CDR3 in amino acids: CASSPEQANTRELFF. The DNA of the CDR3 is TGTGCCAGCTCACCGGAACAGGCGAACACCAGGGAGCTGTTTTTT.

The table lists this clonotype with a few counts. CDR3 loop: CATSRDKGTTTNEKLFF. DNA of the CDR3: TGTGCCACCAGCAGAGATAAGGGAACGACAACTAATGAAAAACTGTTTTTT. The rearrangement links TRBV15 to TRBJ1-4; unclear D gene. Germline V lookup: CDR1 LNHNV, CDR2 YYDKDF (reference sequence). V lost 0 bases and J 0 bases, leaving 11 bases between the germline ends. The CDR3 extends over 17 amino acids.

This clonotype was counted at least ten times. The chain joins TRBV5-1 to TRBJ1-1; 8 nucleotides line up with TRBD1. V lost 4 bases and J lost 0; bases outside the gene matches: 17. Germline loops: CDR1 SGHRS, CDR2 YFSETQ. The CDR3 runs 19 residues. The CDR3 is CASSGTDRDDHVVNTEAFF. The CDR3 nucleotides are TGCGCCAGCAGCGGAACGGACAGGGATGATCACGTTGTGAACACTGAAGCTTTCTTT.

In its sample, this clonotype was seen a few times. V usage is TRBV11-3 and J usage is TRBJ2-5; possibly TRBD2 for D (5 bases). Germline loops: CDR1 SGHNT, CDR2 YENEEA. V gave up 5 bases and J gave up 1 base, with 11 bases separating them. The CDR3 covers 14 residues. The CDR3 DNA reads TGTGCCAGCAGCCCCGGCGGGCTCCAAGAGACCCAGTACTTC. Translated: CASSPGGLQETQYF.

The chain couples TRBV14 to TRBJ2-7; TRBD2 aligns across 12 bases. This CDR3 region has 16 residues. Trimming cost V 3 bases and J 2 bases; bases outside gene matches: 5. Per the germline V gene, CDR1 is SGHDN and CDR2 is FVKESK. In DNA, the CDR3 is TGTGCCAGCAGCCACACAACTAGCGGGGGGACCTACGAGCAGTACTTC. It translates to CASSHTTSGGTYEQYF.

This clonotype was found many times. The chain has TRBV5-6 and TRBJ1-1; no definite D call. This CDR3 spans 13 amino acids. Trimming cost V 0 bases and J 1 base, with 4 bases left between them. CDR1 is SGHDT and CDR2 is YYEEEE in the germline V gene. The CDR3, as DNA: TGTGCCAGCAGCTTGGGCCGGAACACTGAAGCTTTCTTT. Translation: CASSLGRNTEAFF.

This clonotype was seen ten or more times. Here the CDR3 reads CSATHGSPRTQHF. CDR3 nucleotides: TGCAGTGCTACCCATGGTTCTCCAAGAACCCAGCATTTT. The chain is built from TRBV20-1 and TRBJ1-5, with D uncertain. V gave up 4 bases and J gave up 11 bases, with 18 bases separating them. CDR1 is DFQATT and CDR2 is SNEGSKA in the germline V gene (reference sequence). The CDR3 is 13 residues long.

This clonotype has more than one count but fewer than ten. The chain employs TRBV28 and TRBJ2-7, with 10 bases lining up with TRBD1. Per germline, CDR1 MDHEN and CDR2 SYDVKM. The junction had 12 bases not matched to a gene; V was cut back by 6 bases and J by 7 bases. The CDR3 has 15 residues. CDR3 in amino acids: CASSPKGDRGGEQYF. In DNA, the CDR3 is TGTGCCAGCAGCCCCAAGGGGGACAGGGGTGGGGAGCAGTACTTC.

This clonotype was counted at least ten times. The chain employs TRBV11-2 and TRBJ2-5; 7 bases align to TRBD2. Germline loops: CDR1 SGHAT, CDR2 FQNNGV. This CDR3 spans 17 amino acids. V lost 2 bases, J lost 5 bases, and 14 bases stayed unmatched. The CDR3: CASSLTLSSGNGETQYF. As DNA, the CDR3 is TGTGCCAGCAGCTTAACTTTGTCTAGCGGAAACGGGGAGACCCAGTACTTC.

This clonotype was observed a handful of times. This chain joins TRBV14 and TRBJ2-1; no definite D call. This CDR3 has 18 residues. In germline, CDR1 is SGHDN, CDR2 FVKESK. Trimming cost V 0 bases and J 0 bases, with 15 bases left between them. CDR3 coding DNA: TGTGCCAGCAGCCAAGATCTTGCGCAGGCGAGCTCCTACAATGAGCAGTTCTTC. It yields the protein CASSQDLAQASSYNEQFF. Full variable domain (rest looked up from reference TRBV14 and TRBJ2-1): EAGVTQFPSHSVIEKGQTVTLRCDPISGHDNLYWYRRVMGKEIKFLLHFVKESKQDESGMPNNRFLAERTGGTYSTLKVQPAELEDSGVYFCASSQDLAQASSYNEQFFGPGTRLTVL.

V gene TRBV19 combines with J gene TRBJ2-7; 8 positions match TRBD1. The CDR3 runs to 16 residues. After removal of 5 bases from V and 3 bases from J, the junction contained 12 bases not matched to a gene. Germline V gene data show CDR1 as LNHDA and CDR2 as SQIVND (reference sequence). The CDR3 reads CASSREPGQDFYEQYF. Here the CDR3 DNA reads TGTGCCAGTAGTCGAGAGCCGGGACAGGACTTCTACGAGCAGTACTTC.

This sequence joins TRBV14 and TRBJ2-5, with a weak D call TRBD2 (5 bases). Germline V gene lookup returns CDR1 SGHDN and CDR2 FVKESK. Trimming shortened V by 0 bases and J by 4 bases, and 18 bases separated the two germline ends. The CDR3 is made up of 17 amino acids. CDR3 protein: CASSQDPLDWRRETQYF. The CDR3 nucleotides are TGTGCCAGCAGCCAAGATCCGCTCGACTGGAGGAGAGAGACCCAGTACTTC.

At least ten counts were recorded for this clonotype. The V gene is TRBV7-9, the J gene TRBJ2-1; D is unresolved. CDR3 length: 14 residues. V was shortened by 8 bases and J by 7 bases, with 18 bases between the two germline ends. CDR1 is SEHNR, CDR2 FQNEAQ, per germline (reference sequence). Here the CDR3 reads CASENPPFGNEQFF. The CDR3 DNA reads TGTGCCAGCGAGAACCCTCCATTTGGGAATGAGCAGTTCTTC.

The rearrangement links TRBV14 to TRBJ2-7, with D maybe TRBD2 (7 bases). The CDR3 totals 15 residues. Trimming cost V 0 bases and J 2 bases, with 11 bases left between them. CDR1 and CDR2 (germline): SGHDN, FVKESK. CDR3 coding DNA: TGTGCCAGCAGCCAAGACGAGGGGGGGGCCTACGAGCAGTACTTC. This codes for CASSQDEGGAYEQYF. The entire variable domain, with the rest obtained from reference TRBV14 and TRBJ2-7, is as follows: EAGVTQFPSHSVIEKGQTVTLRCDPISGHDNLYWYRRVMGKEIKFLLHFVKESKQDESGMPNNRFLAERTGGTYSTLKVQPAELEDSGVYFCASSQDEGGAYEQYFGPGTRLTVT.

V gene TRBV20-1 combines with J gene TRBJ2-6; D gene ambiguous. Germline V CDR1 and CDR2: DFQATT, SNEGSKA (reference sequence). The germline V and J ends were trimmed by 7 bases and 3 bases, with 7 bases remaining between them. The CDR3 runs 12 residues. The CDR3 region has the DNA TGCAGTGTACAAGGTGGGGCCAACGTCCTGACTTTC. It is translated as CSVQGGANVLTF.

This chain links TRBV5-6 with TRBJ1-5; possible D gene TRBD1, 5 bases. The ends were cut back, 1 base at V and 5 bases at J, with 10 bases in the middle. The CDR3 sequence is 14 residues long. CDR1 is SGHDT and CDR2 is YYEEEE in the germline V gene. CDR3 residues: CASSLNGRDQPQHF. DNA of the CDR3: TGTGCCAGCAGCTTGAATGGCAGGGATCAGCCCCAGCATTTT. The complete variable domain, with remaining parts taken from reference TRBV5-6 and TRBJ1-5, reads DAGVTQSPTHLIKTRGQQVTLRCSPKSGHDTVSWYQQALGQGPQFIFQYYEEEERQRGNFPDRFSGHQFPNYSSELNVNALLLGDSALYLCASSLNGRDQPQHFGDGTRLSIL.

This clonotype was picked up many times. The V call is TRBV7-9, the J call TRBJ1-1, with 7 bases fitting TRBD1. Germline CDR1 reads SEHNR; CDR2 reads FQNEAQ (reference sequence). The CDR3 extends over 13 amino acids. The V and J ends lost 8 bases and 5 bases, in that order; junction bases with no gene match: 8. CDR3 nucleotide sequence: TGTGCCAGCTTTGAGGGGGCCGGAACTGAAGCTTTCTTT. It codes for CASFEGAGTEAFF.

This clonotype was seen many times. This chain uses TRBV7-6 with TRBJ1-4; weak D call: TRBD1 (5 bases). The CDR3 length is 15 residues. Trimming took off 2 bases at V and 3 bases at J, with 10 bases between the two ends. Germline values: CDR1 SGHVS, CDR2 FNYEAQ. CDR3 protein: CASSLRTGPNEKLFF. CDR3 sequence (DNA): TGTGCCAGCAGCTTACGCACAGGCCCTAATGAAAAACTGTTTTTT.